The clone carrying this T cell receptor (beta chain) is a singleton in its sample. Its matching antigen is unknown. Germline assignment: CDR1 SQVTM and CDR2 ANQGSEA. This CDR3 comprises 11 residues. Trimming removed 6 bases from V and 10 bases from J; junction bases left unmatched: 7. Extracted RNA was reverse transcribed, and the resulting cDNA served as sequencing template. Profiled with immunoSEQ multiplex PCR; TCRdb holds only in-frame clones, not every one. The repertoire holds about 200,000 clones, with 60% to 70% as singletons. The data stem from a study of CD8+ T cells in alopecia areata. Study summary: Treatment comprised oral tofacitinib, 5 to 10 mg twice daily, in treated patients. Points from the study as a whole: Lesional scalp displayed greater clonality than normal scalp, most notably in alopecia totalis/universalis. A single nonresponder leaves the baseline CD8+ expansion link to response uncertain. Numerous clones, expanded in lesions, remained in scalp and blood during tofacitinib.

As for treatment: oral pan-JAK inhibitor, 5-10 mg twice daily. This TCR was recovered from a human donor with alopecia areata. The chain employs TRBV29-1 and TRBJ1-1; 8 positions match TRBD1. Specimen: CD4+ T cells sorted from blood, collected at week 4, from a patient treated with tofacitinib. The CDR3, as DNA: TGCAGCGTCCGACGGACAGGGAGAGCTTTCTTT. It translates to CSVRRTGRAFF.